The 11 T cell receptor beta chains presented below share a single source sample, sequenced in a study of CD8 T cells in ankylosing spondylitis. Using its own MiXCR run on the 5' RACE reads, TCRdb lists one record per CDR3 protein. Altogether 200,000 to 250,000 distinct CDR3 sequences are present, around a quarter being singletons, with the ten largest covering 6.6%. The specimen sequenced was blood, either unsorted or a sorted T cell fraction (not recorded which). The receptors were sampled from a male donor with ankylosing spondylitis or in good health (not recorded which).

There are a few counts of this clonotype. This rearrangement joins TRBV29-1 to TRBJ2-1, with TRBD1 identical over 9 bases. Germline V gives CDR1 SQVTM, CDR2 ANQGSEA. The CDR3 runs to 14 residues. V lost 4 bases and J lost 3; bases outside the gene matches: 4. CDR3 nucleotides: TGCAGCGTTGGGATGACAGGGGGCTACAATGAGCAGTTCTTC. It specifies CSVGMTGGYNEQFF.

In this sample, this clonotype turned up many times. The chain joins TRBV12-3 or TRBV12-4 to TRBJ2-1; no clear D gene. The CDR3 has 11 residues. The germline V and J ends were trimmed by 7 bases and 9 bases, with 10 bases remaining between them. CDR3 DNA sequence: TGTGCCAGCACACGGCATGGTGAGCAGTTCTTC. It encodes CASTRHGEQFF.

This chain links TRBV29-1 with TRBJ1-2; 7 nucleotides align to TRBD1. This CDR3 spans 13 amino acids. Germline CDR1 and CDR2: SQVTM and ANQGSEA. J gave up 3 bases and V 7 bases, and 8 bases lay outside the gene matches. CDR3 region: CSASGTAHYGYTF. The DNA for the CDR3 is TGCAGCGCCTCGGGGACAGCCCACTATGGCTACACCTTC.

This clonotype was seen many times. This rearrangement joins TRBV3-1 to TRBJ2-2; D gene unclear. Germline CDR1 and CDR2: LGHDT and YNNKEL (reference sequence). The CDR3 has 12 amino acids. The V end lost 4 bases, the J end lost 4 bases, and 4 bases lay between the germline ends. CDR3 bases: TGTGCCAGCAGCCGAAGCACCGGGGAGCTGTTTTTT. It yields the protein CASSRSTGELFF.

V gene TRBV29-1 combines with J gene TRBJ1-1; D remains unclear. V lost 6 bases, J lost 5 bases, and 13 bases lay in between. This CDR3 has 12 amino acids. Germline-derived CDR1 and CDR2 are SQVTM and ANQGSEA. Written as DNA, the CDR3 is TGCAGCGTCCGACACGTAGGGACTGAAGCTTTCTTT. It is translated as CSVRHVGTEAFF.

The chain is built from TRBV12-3 or TRBV12-4 and TRBJ2-7; a weak D match, TRBD1 (6 bases). V was pared by 6 bases and J by 2 bases, with 17 bases between. CDR3 length: 15 residues. This chain's CDR3 is CASRWTGTRTYEQYF. DNA of the CDR3: TGTGCCAGCAGATGGACCGGGACAAGGACCTACGAGCAGTACTTC.

The sample holds a few counts of this clonotype. The gene calls are TRBV9 and TRBJ2-7; possible D gene TRBD1, 6 bases. The germline V gene encodes CDR1 SGDLS and CDR2 YYNGEE. The CDR3 has 14 residues. V was cut by 0 bases and J by 4 bases, with 11 bases left in between. The CDR3 region has the DNA TGTGCCAGCAGCGTAGGGACAGTGGGTTACGAGCAGTACTTC. Its translation is CASSVGTVGYEQYF.

This sequence joins TRBV2 and TRBJ2-6; D is unclear. This CDR3 has 15 residues. CDR1 and CDR2 (germline): SNHLY, FYNNEI. V gave up 6 bases and J gave up 1 base, with 10 bases separating them. CDR3 sequence reads: CASSRESSGANVLTF. For the CDR3, the DNA is TGTGCCAGCAGCCGTGAATCATCTGGGGCCAACGTCCTGACTTTC.

This clonotype has just one count. The chain is built from TRBV10-3 and TRBJ2-1; 7 bases agree with TRBD2. The germline V gene encodes CDR1 ENHRY and CDR2 SYGVKD. The CDR3 is 15 residues long. V lost 7 bases and J lost 0; bases outside the gene matches: 6. CDR3: CAITSRGSSYNEQFF. For the CDR3, the DNA is TGTGCCATCACTTCGCGGGGGAGCTCCTACAATGAGCAGTTCTTC.

This clonotype has just a few counts. V and J are TRBV29-1 and TRBJ2-5, with 9 bases fitting TRBD2. Germline V gene data show CDR1 as SQVTM and CDR2 as ANQGSEA. J was trimmed by 0 bases and V by 4 bases; bases with no gene match: 6. The CDR3 is 15 residues long. CDR3 amino acids: CSVVLAGMYQETQYF. CDR3 nucleotide sequence: TGCAGCGTTGTCCTAGCGGGAATGTACCAAGAGACCCAGTACTTC.

This chain links TRBV20-1 with TRBJ2-3, with D possibly matching TRBD1 (6 bases). The CDR3 loop spans 14 amino acids. Trimming shortened V by 2 bases and J by 6 bases, and 15 bases separated the two germline ends. Germline assignment: CDR1 DFQATT and CDR2 SNEGSKA (reference sequence). The CDR3 bases are TGCAGTGCTAGACCAGGGGACCCCGGTGATACGCAGTATTTT. Its translation: CSARPGDPGDTQYF.